Each of the 2 T cell receptor beta chains below was sequenced from the same sample in a study of blood T cell repertoires in COVID-19. Assay used: immunoSEQ multiplex PCR; TCRdb lists only in-frame clones, some missing. The sample lists about 43,000 clones, over 75% occurring once. Input material: peripheral blood. The receptors were gathered from a woman in her sixties or seventies with acute or convalescent COVID-19.

The rearrangement uses TRBV13 and TRBJ1-2; TRBD1 agrees at 8 bases. The germline V gene has CDR1 PRHDT and CDR2 FYEKMQ (reference sequence). This CDR3 contains 13 residues. V shed 5 bases, J shed 8 bases, and the junction held 7 bases outside the gene matches. As DNA, the CDR3 is TGTGCCAGCAGCCCGACAGGGGAAAGGGGCTACACCTTC. The encoded protein is CASSPTGERGYTF.

The chain joins TRBV7-8 to TRBJ1-2; 7 bases align to TRBD1. The CDR3 has 14 residues. Losses at the gene ends were 5 bases for V and 2 bases for J; bases not matched to a gene: 5. CDR1 is SGHVS, CDR2 FQNEAQ, per germline. CDR3 protein: CASSARDSNYGYTF. CDR3 coding DNA: TGTGCCAGCAGCGCCCGGGACAGCAACTATGGCTACACCTTC. The variable domain in full, with the rest retrieved from reference TRBV7-8 and TRBJ1-2, is GAGVSQSPRYKVAKRGQDVALRCDPISGHVSLFWYQQALGQGPEFLTYFQNEAQLDKSGLPSDRFFAERPEGSVSTLKIQRTQQEDSAVYLCASSARDSNYGYTFGSGTRLTVV.